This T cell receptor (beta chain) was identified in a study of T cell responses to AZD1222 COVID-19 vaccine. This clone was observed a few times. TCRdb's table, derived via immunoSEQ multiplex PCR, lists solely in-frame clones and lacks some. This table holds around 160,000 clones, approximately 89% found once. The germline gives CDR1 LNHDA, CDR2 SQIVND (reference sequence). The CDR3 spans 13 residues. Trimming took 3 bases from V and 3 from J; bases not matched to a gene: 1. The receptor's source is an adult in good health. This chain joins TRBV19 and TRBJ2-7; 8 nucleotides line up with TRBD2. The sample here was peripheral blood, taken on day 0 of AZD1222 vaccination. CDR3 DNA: TGTGCCAGTAGTATGGCGGGAGGCTACGAGCAGTACTTC. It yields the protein CASSMAGGYEQYF.